This is a list of T cell receptor beta chains from one sample in a study of cytomegalovirus exposure and HLA in healthy donors. Profiled with immunoSEQ multiplex PCR; TCRdb holds only in-frame clones, not every one. The sample yields about 120,000 clones, about 81% seen once. Sequenced: PBMCs. These receptors came from a man in his forties or fifties in good health and CMV-seronegative. Both conserved end residues are part of each CDR3. D genes are given only for firm matches. Size is stated for part of the rows, as once, few or many counts, or as a class when the clone is expanded.

-,TRBV7-9,-,TRBJ1-4,TGTGCCAGCAGCCCTTCGGGGGAACCGGGGATTAATGAAAAACTGTTTTTT,CASSPSGEPGINEKLFF
-,TRBV6-5,once,TRBJ1-5,TGTGCCAGCAGTTACTCGCAGGGGCATCAGCCCCAGCATTTT,CASSYSQGHQPQHF
-,TRBV7-9,-,TRBJ2-7,TGTGCCAGCAGCTTGGCAGGGTATACCTACGAGCAGTACTTC,CASSLAGYTYEQYF
TRBD1,TRBV19,-,TRBJ2-7,TGTGCCAGTAGTCCCGTAGGACAGGGCCCCTACGAGCAGTACTTC,CASSPVGQGPYEQYF
-,TRBV5-1,-,TRBJ1-2,TGCGCCAGCAGCTTGGCCGGGGGGGGATCCTTTTCCTATGGCTACACCTTC,CASSLAGGGSFSYGYTF
TRBD2,TRBV10-3,-,TRBJ2-1,TGTGCCATCAGTGGTCCCGGGGGGGAGCAGTTCTTC,CAISGPGGEQFF
-,TRBV6-5,-,TRBJ1-6,TGTGCCAGCAGTTACTCCACTTCTCCGGGTAATTCACCCCTCCACTTT,CASSYSTSPGNSPLHF
-,TRBV5-1,-,TRBJ2-1,TGCGCCAGCAGCCCAAGGACGAGCGGAACCTCCTACAATGAGCAGTTCTTC,CASSPRTSGTSYNEQFF
-,TRBV5-5,-,TRBJ1-5,TGTGCCAGCAGCCCCCGACAGGCCCTCAATCAGCCCCAGCATTTT,CASSPRQALNQPQHF
-,TRBV5-1,-,TRBJ1-1,TGCGCCAGCCAAACGGGAGACCACATGAACACTGAAGCTTTCTTT,CASQTGDHMNTEAFF
-,TRBV10-3,-,TRBJ1-2,TGTGCCATCAGTGAGTCGAACAGCTATGGCTACACCTTC,CAISESNSYGYTF
-,TRBV6-6,-,TRBJ1-1,TGTGCCAGCATTACGTTTAAGGGGTACTGGGACACTGAAGCTTTCTTT,CASITFKGYWDTEAFF
-,TRBV7-2,-,TRBJ2-7,TGTGCCAGCAGCATAGAGCCGGGCAGGGTAAGGCCCTACGAGCAGTACTTC,CASSIEPGRVRPYEQYF
TRBD1,TRBV2,-,TRBJ2-2,TGTGCCAGCCAGGGACAGGGAGGCACCGGGGAGCTGTTTTTT,CASQGQGGTGELFF
-,TRBV5-4,few,TRBJ2-7,TGTGCCAGCAGCTCTACAGGTCATCTTTCTTACGACGAGCAGTACTTC,CASSSTGHLSYDEQYF
-,TRBV2,-,TRBJ1-2,TGTGCCAGCAGTGCGGAGTTTAACTATGGCTACACCTTC,CASSAEFNYGYTF
-,TRBV6-5,-,TRBJ1-2,TGTGCCAGCAGTTACTTCCTCGACACCGGTGGCTACACCTTC,CASSYFLDTGGYTF
TRBD2,TRBV18,-,TRBJ2-1,TGTGCCAGCTCACCCGGGACTAGCATAAATGAGCAGTTCTTC,CASSPGTSINEQFF
-,TRBV21-1,-,TRBJ2-4,TGTGCCAGCAGCAACGGACCGAGGTGCATGCGGGAAAAAAACATTCAGTACTTC,CASSNGPRCMREKNIQYF
-,TRBV6-1,-,TRBJ1-5,TGTGCCAGCAATGAGGAATGGAGGCAGCCCCAGCATTTT,CASNEEWRQPQHF
-,TRBV14,-,TRBJ2-5,TGTGCCAGCAGCCAAGTACGAGGCTACAGGGGAGGCCGCCAAGAGACCCAGTACTTC,CASSQVRGYRGGRQETQYF
-,TRBV4-1,-,TRBJ2-3,TGCGCCAGCAGCCAAGTGGTTTCACTGAGCACAGATACGCAGTATTTT,CASSQVVSLSTDTQYF
-,TRBV7-2,-,TRBJ2-5,TGTGCCAGCAGCTCCGGCGGGACCCAGTACTTC,CASSSGGTQYF
TRBD1,TRBV19,once,TRBJ1-6,TGTGCCTCTTTACCGGGACAGGGGAATTCACCCCTCCACTTT,CASLPGQGNSPLHF
TRBD2,TRBV6-4,-,TRBJ2-1,TGTGCCAGCAGTGACGGGACTAGCGGGAATGAGCAGTTCTTC,CASSDGTSGNEQFF
-,TRBV19,-,TRBJ2-5,TGTGCCAGTAGTCCCTCGAGCGGCCAAGAGACCCAGTACTTC,CASSPSSGQETQYF
TRBD1,TRBV15,-,TRBJ2-7,TGTGCCACCAGCCTACGGACAGGGGACGAGCAGTACTTC,CATSLRTGDEQYF
-,TRBV5-4,once,TRBJ2-5,TGTGCCAGCAGCTTGGTGTCAGGGGAAGAGACCCAGTACTTC,CASSLVSGEETQYF
-,TRBV23-1,-,TRBJ1-5,TGCGCCAGCAGTCAGGGAGGGTGGGATAATCAGCCCCAGCATTTT,CASSQGGWDNQPQHF
-,TRBV6-5,-,TRBJ1-2,TGTGCCAGCAGTCACACCATCCATGGCTACACCTTC,CASSHTIHGYTF
-,TRBV19,-,TRBJ1-3,TGTGCCAGTAGCCCCCCGGGAGTTGGAAACACCATATATTTT,CASSPPGVGNTIYF
-,TRBV10-3,-,TRBJ1-3,TGTGCCATCAGGACCGACAGGTCTGGAAACACCATATATTTT,CAIRTDRSGNTIYF
-,TRBV5-5,-,TRBJ1-1,TGTGCCAGCAGCGGAGGGGTTCCGTACACTGAAGCTTTCTTT,CASSGGVPYTEAFF
-,TRBV4-3,-,TRBJ1-1,TGCGCCAGCAGCCACCACTCAGGGAACACTGAAGCTTTCTTT,CASSHHSGNTEAFF
-,TRBV5-4,-,TRBJ2-1,TGTGCCAGCAGCTTGGCCAACGGTGAGCAGTTCTTC,CASSLANGEQFF
TRBD1,TRBV5-4,-,TRBJ1-2,TGTGCCAGCAGCATCGGGACAGGCCTTGGCTACACCTTC,CASSIGTGLGYTF
-,TRBV30,few,TRBJ1-3,TGTGCCTGGAGCAGGGACACCTCTGGAAACACCATATATTTT,CAWSRDTSGNTIYF
-,TRBV20-1,-,TRBJ2-7,TGCAGTGCTAGCGCGGAGGAGCAGTACTTC,CSASAEEQYF
TRBD1,TRBV29-1,-,TRBJ2-7,TGCAGCGTCGAACAGACAGGGGGTTACGAGCAGTACTTC,CSVEQTGGYEQYF
-,TRBV30,-,TRBJ1-5,TGTGCCTGGACGCGGGGAAGGGGTAATCAGCCCCAGCATTTT,CAWTRGRGNQPQHF
TRBD1,TRBV6-6,few,TRBJ1-1,TGTGCCAGCAGTTATCCCCAGGGGGGGAACACTGAAGCTTTCTTT,CASSYPQGGNTEAFF
-,TRBV11-1,-,TRBJ1-2,TGTGCCAGCAGCCGCGGAGAAGCTAACTATGGCTACACCTTC,CASSRGEANYGYTF
TRBD1,TRBV27,-,TRBJ2-7,TGTGCCAGCAGTCCAAACACAGGGGTCGAGGGGTACTTC,CASSPNTGVEGYF
-,TRBV7-2,-,TRBJ1-1,TGTGCCAGCAGCCCTGCAGGGTTGAACACTGAAGCTTTCTTT,CASSPAGLNTEAFF
TRBD1,TRBV19,-,TRBJ1-6,TGTGCCAGTAGTGCCGGGACAGGGAGTAATTCACCCCTCCACTTT,CASSAGTGSNSPLHF
TRBD1,TRBV19,-,TRBJ1-1,TGTGCCAGTACCTTCCGGGACAGATGGACTGAAGCTTTCTTT,CASTFRDRWTEAFF
-,TRBV30,few,TRBJ2-2,TGTGCCTGGAGTGTGACAGGCGAGAACACCGGGGAGCTGTTTTTT,CAWSVTGENTGELFF
-,TRBV10-3,-,TRBJ1-1,TGTGCCACCGCCAACAGGGTGGACACTGAAGCTTTCTTT,CATANRVDTEAFF
TRBD1,TRBV7-2,-,TRBJ2-3,TGTGCCAGCAGGACAGGGAACACAGATACGCAGTATTTT,CASRTGNTDTQYF
-,TRBV28,-,TRBJ1-1,TGTGCCAGCAGGGAGACGAACACTGAAGCTTTCTTT,CASRETNTEAFF
TRBD1,TRBV28,few,TRBJ1-5,TGTGCCAGCAGGGGACAGGGCCCCAATCAGCCCCAGCATTTT,CASRGQGPNQPQHF
-,TRBV6-1,-,TRBJ2-7,TGTGCCAGCAGTGAAGCGTTACAGGGCTCCTACGAGCAGTACTTC,CASSEALQGSYEQYF
-,TRBV19,-,TRBJ2-2,TGTGCCAGTAGTATCCTTGTAGTGAACGCGAACACCGGGGAGCTGTTTTTT,CASSILVVNANTGELFF
TRBD1,TRBV29-1,-,TRBJ2-7,TGCAGCGCCAGGACAGGGGCCCACGAGCAGTACTTC,CSARTGAHEQYF
TRBD1,TRBV4-3,-,TRBJ1-5,TGCGCCAGCAGCCAAGGGAGACAGGGGAAGGGTTATAGCAATCAGCCCCAGCATTTT,CASSQGRQGKGYSNQPQHF